This T cell receptor beta chain was observed in a study of CD8 T cells in Susac syndrome. General study findings and limits: A relatively small number of individuals underwent TCR sequencing and HLA analysis.

The study used treatment-naive patients who had stable or active relapsing-remitting disease as multiple sclerosis controls. Bulk CD8+ and CD4+ cells came from magnetic negative isolation; CD8+ TEMRA by FACS. On this clonotype: The antigen remains unidentified.

After extraction with the RNeasy kit, roughly 0.45 to 1 ug of the RNA was reverse transcribed using random hexamers. Amplification of TCR beta CDR3 spanned 54 Vbeta and 13 Jbeta via immunoSEQ multiplex PCR. TCRdb used MiXCR to reprocess the immunoSEQ multiplex PCR reads, holding one entry per CDR3 protein. The sample lists around 180,000 distinct CDR3 sequences, about 95% occurring once. Germline V gives CDR1 MDHEN, CDR2 SYDVKM. V was pared by 7 bases and J by 1 base, with 12 bases of the junction left unmatched. The CDR3 runs 16 residues. This sequence joins TRBV28 and TRBJ2-7; 8 bases match TRBD1. The source is a human donor with multiple sclerosis. Sequenced input: CD8+ T cells from PBMCs. The CDR3 is CASNLGDRSGSYEQYF. The CDR3 DNA sequence: TGTGCCAGCAACCTCGGGGACAGGTCAGGGTCCTACGAGCAGTACTTC.